This TCR beta chain emerged from a study of blood T cell repertoires in COVID-19. Per the study methods: It was from reference gene primer amplification that nucleated cell counts were estimated. Libraries were prepared by immunoSEQ multiplex PCR; TCRdb keeps only in-frame clonotypes and omits some of them. V, J and clone size derive from that table, while D and trimming were established from the DNA sequence. Of about 220,000 clones in the sample, 70% to 85% were seen once. Germline assignment: CDR1 MNHEY and CDR2 SVGAGI. The J segment lost 4 bases and the V segment lost 9 bases, leaving 13 bases of the junction unmatched. There are 15 residues in the CDR3. The participants were between roughly 18 and 100 years old and came from 24 US areas.

Sequencing used PBMCs or T cells enriched from blood (not recorded which). The TCR was taken from a woman aged 55-75 years who had recovered from COVID-19. The chain recombines TRBV6-5 with TRBJ2-3; 7 bases map to TRBD1. CDR3 amino acids: CASRPGTVRADTQYF. The CDR3 DNA sequence: TGTGCCAGTAGACCAGGGACAGTTCGAGCAGATACGCAGTATTTT.